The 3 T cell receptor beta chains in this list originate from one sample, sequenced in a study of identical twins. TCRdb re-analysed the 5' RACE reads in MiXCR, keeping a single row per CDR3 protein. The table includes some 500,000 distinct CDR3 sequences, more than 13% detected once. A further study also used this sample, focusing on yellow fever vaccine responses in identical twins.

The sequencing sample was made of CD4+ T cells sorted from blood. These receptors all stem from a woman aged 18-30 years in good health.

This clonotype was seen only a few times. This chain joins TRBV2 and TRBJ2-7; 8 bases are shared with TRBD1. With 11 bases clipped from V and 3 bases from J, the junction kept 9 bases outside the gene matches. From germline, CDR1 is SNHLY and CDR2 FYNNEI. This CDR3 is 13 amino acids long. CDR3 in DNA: TGTGCCGCCGGAGGGGACAGGTACTACGAGCAGTACTTC. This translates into CAAGGDRYYEQYF.

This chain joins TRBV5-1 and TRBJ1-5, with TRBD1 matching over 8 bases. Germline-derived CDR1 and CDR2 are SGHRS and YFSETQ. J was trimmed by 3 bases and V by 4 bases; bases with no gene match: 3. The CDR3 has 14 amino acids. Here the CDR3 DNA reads TGCGCCAGCAGCGAACAGGGGGACAATCAGCCCCAGCATTTT. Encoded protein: CASSEQGDNQPQHF.

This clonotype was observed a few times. The CDR3 sequence: CASSEQYYEQYF. The CDR3 nucleotides are TGTGCCAGCAGTGAACAGTACTACGAGCAGTACTTC. The chain has TRBV2 and TRBJ2-7; D unresolved. Trimming left V 2 bases short and J 3 bases short, with 5 bases between. The CDR3 runs 12 residues. Germline CDR1 SNHLY, CDR2 FYNNEI.